This T cell receptor (beta chain) comes out of a study of blood T cell repertoires in COVID-19. Sequencing was performed with immunoSEQ multiplex PCR; in TCRdb, only in-frame clones are kept and a portion is missing. This table has 270,000 or so clones, around 90% appearing once. The CDR3 consists of 14 residues. Trimming cost V 7 bases and J 2 bases; bases outside gene matches: 6. Germline CDR1 is MNHEY and CDR2 is SVGAGI. This TCR was recovered from a woman aged 40-49 years who had recovered from COVID-19. Sequenced: peripheral blood. The V call is TRBV6-5, the J call TRBJ2-7; 9 nucleotides line up with TRBD1. In DNA form, the CDR3 reads TGTGCCAGCACTTGGGGGGACAGGGCCTACGAGCAGTACTTC. Translated, it gives CASTWGDRAYEQYF.